This TCR beta chain was sequenced during a study of radiotherapy plus CTLA-4 blockade in lung cancer. Study-level background: Among enrolled patients, over 15% responded and about 34% achieved disease control.

Study-level results: Blood TCR clones of tumor origin expanded after radiotherapy plus ipilimumab. The authors reported that early blood T cell clone dynamics, with interferon-beta, best predicted response.

The V gene end was trimmed by 4 bases and the J gene end by 4 bases; junction bases not matched to a gene: 3. Germline V gene data show CDR1 as SGHRS and CDR2 as YFSETQ. The CDR3 is made up of 13 amino acids. Concerning this clone: Its cognate antigen is unknown.

Sequenced by immunoSEQ multiplex PCR; TCRdb stores in-frame clones only, minus some. The table shows under 65,000 clones, with around 79% occurring only once. V gene TRBV5-1 combines with J gene TRBJ2-5, with 8 bases that match TRBD1. The clonotype comes from a human donor with non-small cell lung cancer who had a complete response to radiotherapy plus ipilimumab. The input for sequencing was peripheral blood, taken from a patient treated with radiotherapy plus ipilimumab. CDR3 bases: TGCGCCAGCAGCAAAGACAGGGGAGAGACCCAGTACTTC. It translates to CASSKDRGETQYF.